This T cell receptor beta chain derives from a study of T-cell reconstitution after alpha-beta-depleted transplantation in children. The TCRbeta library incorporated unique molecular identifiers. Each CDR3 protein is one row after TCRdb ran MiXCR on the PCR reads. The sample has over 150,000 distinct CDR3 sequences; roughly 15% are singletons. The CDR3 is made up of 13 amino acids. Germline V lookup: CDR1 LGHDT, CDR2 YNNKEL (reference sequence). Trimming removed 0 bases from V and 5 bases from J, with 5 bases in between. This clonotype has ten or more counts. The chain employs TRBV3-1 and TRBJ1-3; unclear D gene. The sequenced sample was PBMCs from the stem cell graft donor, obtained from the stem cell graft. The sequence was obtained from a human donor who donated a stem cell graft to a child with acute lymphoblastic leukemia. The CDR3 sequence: CASSQEWRNTIYF. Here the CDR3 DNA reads TGTGCCAGCAGCCAAGAATGGAGAAACACCATATATTTT.